Shown below are 22 T cell receptor beta chains from a single sample sequenced in a study of blood T cell repertoires in COVID-19 (TCRdb year 2020). The library was prepared using the immunoSEQ multiplex PCR assay. Not all clones reach the TCRdb copy of this immuneACCESS table, which keeps in-frame sequences only. Checked studies attribute under half of the gap to unresolved V genes and leave the rest unexplained. The sample includes approximately 150,000 clones, with approximately 88% observed a single time. Together, the top ten hold 1.4% of the sample. Sequencing was done on a sample of peripheral blood. The source of these receptors is a man aged 55 to 70 with acute or convalescent COVID-19.

This sequence joins TRBV7-9 and TRBJ2-1; the D gene is possibly TRBD2 (5 bases). Germline V CDR1 and CDR2: SEHNR, FQNEAQ (reference sequence). The V end was cut by 0 bases, the J end by 6 bases, with 6 bases between. The length of the CDR3 is 13 residues. The CDR3, as DNA: TGTGCCAGCAGCTTAGCGGGAGCCAATGAGCAGTTCTTC. Protein sequence: CASSLAGANEQFF.

This chain uses TRBV5-6 with TRBJ2-5; D ambiguous. Germline V gene sequence: CDR1 SGHDT, CDR2 YYEEEE. Trimming left V 1 base short and J 5 bases short, with 18 bases between. This CDR3 has 16 amino acids. The CDR3 nucleotides are TGTGCCAGCAGCTTGTCGGGTCCCCGGGTCGGGGAGACCCAGTACTTC. Protein: CASSLSGPRVGETQYF.

This chain links TRBV5-5 with TRBJ1-1, with D tentatively TRBD1 (5 bases). The CDR3 totals 15 residues. Germline values: CDR1 SGHKS, CDR2 YYEKEE (reference sequence). Trimming took off 1 base at V and 4 bases at J, with 14 bases between the two ends. Here the CDR3 DNA reads TGTGCCAGCAGCTTGTGGACCTCAGGGTTCACTGAAGCTTTCTTT. Residues: CASSLWTSGFTEAFF.

The J gene is TRBJ2-1, the V gene TRBV2, with 12 bases that match TRBD2. Germline V gene sequence: CDR1 SNHLY, CDR2 FYNNEI. There are 15 residues in the CDR3. The J segment lost 9 bases and the V segment lost 2 bases, leaving 5 bases of the junction unmatched. The CDR3 DNA sequence: TGTGCCAGCAGTGAACTAGCGGGAGGGCCGGTTGAGCAGTTCTTC. Protein: CASSELAGGPVEQFF.

V and J are TRBV5-1 and TRBJ2-1; 7 bases match TRBD1. The CDR3 sequence is 15 residues long. The J segment lost 2 bases and the V segment lost 4 bases, leaving 6 bases of the junction unmatched. Germline CDR1 reads SGHRS; CDR2 reads YFSETQ. The CDR3 DNA sequence: TGCGCCAGCAGCAACTCCGGGACAGCCTACAATGAGCAGTTCTTC. Protein: CASSNSGTAYNEQFF.

The rearrangement uses TRBV29-1 and TRBJ2-5, with a tentative D call TRBD1 (5 bases). The CDR3 extends over 13 amino acids. The ends were cut back, 7 bases at V and 9 bases at J, with 21 bases in the middle. Looked up from germline, CDR1 is SQVTM and CDR2 is ANQGSEA. CDR3 residues: CSGLQGSKSPQYF. The CDR3 DNA sequence: TGCAGCGGTCTGCAGGGTTCGAAGAGCCCCCAGTACTTC.

The chain links TRBV7-6 to TRBJ2-5, with 8 nucleotides matching TRBD2. Germline V CDR1 and CDR2: SGHVS, FNYEAQ. The CDR3 contains 15 residues. V was clipped by 4 bases and J by 3 bases; unmatched bases: 7. The CDR3, as DNA: TGTGCCAGCAGCTATAGGGGTAGCGGGGAAGAGACCCAGTACTTC. As protein: CASSYRGSGEETQYF.

The chain combines TRBV19 with TRBJ2-7; 12 bases align to TRBD2. Germline CDR1 reads LNHDA; CDR2 reads SQIVND (reference sequence). This CDR3 has 16 amino acids. V dropped 5 bases and J dropped 4; count of bases not matched to a gene: 9. The CDR3 loop reads CASSAPSSGRGYEQYF. The DNA of the CDR3 is TGTGCCAGTAGTGCTCCTTCTAGCGGGAGGGGGTACGAGCAGTACTTC. Combining the CDR3 with reference TRBV19 and TRBJ2-7 gives the whole variable domain DGGITQSPKYLFRKEGQNVTLSCEQNLNHDAMYWYRQDPGQGLRLIYYSQIVNDFQKGDIAEGYSVSREKKESFPLTVTSAQKNPTAFYLCASSAPSSGRGYEQYFGPGTRLTVT.

The gene calls are TRBV5-6 and TRBJ1-2; the D is unclear. The CDR3 loop spans 15 amino acids. Trimming cost V 4 bases and J 2 bases, with 15 bases left between them. The germline gives CDR1 SGHDT, CDR2 YYEEEE. The CDR3 DNA is TGTGCCAGCAGCCTCGGCTCTCGGAGCAACTATGGCTACACCTTC. Residues: CASSLGSRSNYGYTF.

About this clone: A read error may account for a junction end that differs from germline. V usage is TRBV2 and J usage is TRBJ1-4; TRBD1 agrees at 10 bases. The CDR3 totals 15 residues. Germline V CDR1 and CDR2: SNHLY, FYNNEI. The CDR3 DNA is TGTGCCAGCAGGTTGACAGGGGGCGCTAACGAAAAACTGTTTTTT. Its protein product is CASRLTGGANEKLFF. Drawing the rest from reference TRBV2 and TRBJ1-4, the complete variable domain is EPEVTQTPSHQVTQMGQEVILRCVPISNHLYFYWYRQILGQKVEFLVSFYNNEISEKSEIFDDQFSVERPDGSNFTLKIRSTKLEDSAMYFCASRLTGGANEKLFFGSGTQLSVL.

The chain uses TRBV19 and TRBJ2-5, with D maybe TRBD1 (5 bases). This CDR3 region has 14 residues. V lost 6 bases, J lost 2 bases, and 13 bases lay in between. From germline, CDR1 is LNHDA and CDR2 SQIVND (reference sequence). CDR3 coding DNA: TGTGCCAGTAGAGTGGGGCCCGGACAAGAGACCCAGTACTTC. Translating gives CASRVGPGQETQYF.

This clone came up once. The CDR3 coding sequence is TGTGCCAGCAGCCTCCGGGACAGGGGGCAATCCGGGGAGCTGTTTTTT. Encoded protein: CASSLRDRGQSGELFF. This chain joins TRBV5-4 and TRBJ2-2; 12 positions agree with TRBD1. The CDR3 extends over 16 amino acids. The germline V gene encodes CDR1 SGHNT and CDR2 YYREEE (reference sequence). V trimming: 4 bases; J trimming: 6 bases; junction bases outside the gene matches: 7.

The V call is TRBV3-1 (or the pseudogene TRBV3-2), the J call TRBJ2-2, with no clear D. The CDR3 totals 13 residues. V lost 1 base and J lost 7, with 7 bases in between. Germline V gene sequence: CDR1 LGHDT, CDR2 YNNKEL (reference sequence). The CDR3 is CASSQARYGELFF. In nucleotides, the CDR3 is TGTGCCAGCAGCCAAGCCCGTTACGGGGAGCTGTTTTTT.

The chain is built from TRBV24-1 and TRBJ1-2; weak D call: TRBD1 (6 bases). The CDR3 spans 13 residues. V dropped 6 bases and J dropped 7 bases, with 14 bases sitting between them. CDR1 is KGHDR and CDR2 is SFDVKD in the germline V gene. This CDR3 reads CATSRTGRGGYTF. CDR3 in DNA: TGTGCCACCAGTCGAACAGGGAGGGGTGGCTACACCTTC.

The rearrangement joins TRBV6-6 to TRBJ1-1; TRBD1 is a possible D gene (5 bases). V lost 6 bases and J lost 3, with 17 bases in between. Germline CDR1 and CDR2: MNHNY and SVGAGI (reference sequence). The CDR3 loop spans 15 amino acids. This CDR3 is CASRPPGALDTEAFF. In DNA, the CDR3 is TGTGCCAGCAGGCCTCCTGGGGCCCTGGACACTGAAGCTTTCTTT.

V and J are TRBV11-1 and TRBJ2-3; D perhaps matches TRBD2 (5 bases). Germline-derived CDR1 and CDR2 are SGHAT and FQDESV (reference sequence). This CDR3 has 15 amino acids. V lost 7 bases, J lost 1 base, and 15 bases lay in between. CDR3 sequence: CASTTRGSGTDTQYF. The CDR3 nucleotides read TGTGCCAGCACCACACGCGGGTCCGGCACAGATACGCAGTATTTT.

CDR3 in DNA: TGTGCCAGCAGCTCTCGGACAGGGCTAGATACGCAGTATTTT. It specifies CASSSRTGLDTQYF. The chain carries TRBV7-9 and TRBJ2-3; 8 bases line up with TRBD1. Trimming cost V 4 bases and J 5 bases; bases outside gene matches: 5. CDR3 size: 14 residues. In germline, CDR1 is SEHNR, CDR2 FQNEAQ (reference sequence).

The rearrangement uses TRBV19 and TRBJ2-7; 16 nucleotides line up with TRBD2. Germline V gene lookup returns CDR1 LNHDA and CDR2 SQIVND (reference sequence). With 1 base clipped from V and 4 bases from J, the junction kept 7 bases outside the gene matches. The CDR3 is 18 residues long. The CDR3 spells CASSIGAGTSGRAYEQYF. The CDR3 nucleotides read TGTGCCAGTAGTATAGGAGCGGGGACTAGCGGGAGGGCTTACGAGCAGTACTTC.

The V and J genes are TRBV10-3 and TRBJ2-7; 7 bases match TRBD1. The germline V gene has CDR1 ENHRY and CDR2 SYGVKD. The CDR3 is 14 amino acids. Trimming removed 5 bases from V and 4 bases from J; junction bases left unmatched: 8. CDR3 region: CAISRIGTAYEQYF. CDR3 nucleotide sequence: TGTGCCATCAGTCGAATTGGGACAGCTTACGAGCAGTACTTC.

The chain has TRBV5-1 and TRBJ2-3; D possibly corresponds to TRBD2 (6 bases). V was clipped by 2 bases and J by 0 bases, with 13 bases between them. The CDR3 sequence is 16 residues long. Germline V gene lookup returns CDR1 SGHRS and CDR2 YFSETQ. CDR3 bases: TGCGCCAGCAGCTTTGGGCTAGCGAAAAGCACAGATACGCAGTATTTT. Its translation is CASSFGLAKSTDTQYF.

This sequence joins TRBV2 and TRBJ2-3; TRBD2 aligns across 7 bases. Trimming took 4 bases from V and 4 from J; bases not matched to a gene: 5. Looked up from germline, CDR1 is SNHLY and CDR2 is FYNNEI. The CDR3 has 14 amino acids. The CDR3 region is CASSAGRGSDTQYF. CDR3 nucleotides: TGTGCCAGCAGTGCAGGGAGGGGCTCAGATACGCAGTATTTT.

The chain has TRBV4-1 and TRBJ1-1; no reliable D call. Between the trimmed V and J ends, which lost 3 bases and 0 bases, there was a span of 20 bases. The CDR3 extends over 18 amino acids. Per germline, CDR1 MGHRA and CDR2 YSYEKL. The CDR3 here is CASSQNRFGVVVNTEAFF. As DNA, the CDR3 is TGCGCCAGCAGCCAGAACAGATTTGGTGTGGTTGTGAACACTGAAGCTTTCTTT.